This T cell receptor (beta chain) was captured in a study of T-cell memory formation after mild COVID-19. Study in general: Largely, the TCR clusters proved donor specific.

The CDR3 covers 12 residues. Germline V gives CDR1 LNHNV, CDR2 YYDKDF (reference sequence). Trimming took off 6 bases at V and 2 bases at J, with 7 bases between the two ends. Study findings and constraints: Among CD4+ contracting clones, most were CM and EM, and CD8+ ones EMRA. Pre-infection memory carried some responding clones, suggesting that cross-reactive memory joined.

As concerns this clonotype: Its antigen is not known.

TCRalpha and TCRbeta libraries used 5'RACE with constant-segment primers and UMIs. MiXCR was run by TCRdb on the 5' RACE reads, yielding one entry per CDR3 protein. The table lists roughly 150,000 distinct CDR3 sequences, roughly 24% of them singletons. This sequence joins TRBV15 and TRBJ1-1; TRBD1 is a possible D gene (5 bases). The sequence was collected from an adult woman who had mild COVID-19 (a few samples of this study predate the infection). Cell type and time point are not known. Source material: PBMCs or a T cell subset sorted from them (not recorded which). This CDR3 is CATSQGNTEAFF. The CDR3 bases are TGTGCCACCAGTCAGGGAAACACTGAAGCTTTCTTT. Together with reference TRBV15 and TRBJ1-1, the CDR3 gives the full variable domain: DAMVIQNPRYQVTQFGKPVTLSCSQTLNHNVMYWYQQKSSQAPKLLFHYYDKDFNNEADTPDNFQSRRPNTSFCFLDIRSPGLGDTAMYLCATSQGNTEAFFGQGTRLTVV.